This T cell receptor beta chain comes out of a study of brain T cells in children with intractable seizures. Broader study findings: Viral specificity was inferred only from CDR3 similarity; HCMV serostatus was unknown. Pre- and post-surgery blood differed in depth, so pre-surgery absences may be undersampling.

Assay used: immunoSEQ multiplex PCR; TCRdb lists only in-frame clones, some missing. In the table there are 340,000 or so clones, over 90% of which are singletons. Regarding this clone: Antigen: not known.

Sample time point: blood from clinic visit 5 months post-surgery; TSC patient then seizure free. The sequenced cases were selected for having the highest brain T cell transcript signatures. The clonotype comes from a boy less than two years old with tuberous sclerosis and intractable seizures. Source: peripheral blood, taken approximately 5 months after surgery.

The CDR3 spells CASSADEGLLDSPLHF. The DNA for the CDR3 is TGTGCCAGCAGCGCTGATGAGGGGTTGTTAGATTCACCCCTCCACTTT. The chain couples TRBV7-8 to TRBJ1-6; the D gene is possibly TRBD1 (5 bases). CDR3 size: 16 residues. CDR1 SGHVS and CDR2 FQNEAQ come from the germline V gene. V lost 5 bases, J lost 8 bases, and 19 bases lay in between.